This T cell receptor (beta chain) was retrieved from a study of T cells after yellow fever vaccination. Whole-study context: In the case of low-cell-number fractions, SMART-Seq v4 Ultra Low Input was used for preparation.

This clonotype has more than one count but fewer than ten. Its specificity is unknown. V was shortened by 2 bases and J by 4 bases, with 11 bases between the two germline ends. The germline gives CDR1 ENHRY, CDR2 SYGVKD. CDR3 length: 15 amino acids. Overall study findings and caveats: Peaking faster, on day 5 versus 15, the secondary response was nonetheless weaker. Contaminants from the bulk population, in the form of abundant clonotypes, could be found in FACS-sorted repertoires.

Conversion of TCR transcripts into cDNA relied on 5'RACE template switching, which added a universal primer site and UMIs. MiXCR, run by TCRdb on the 5' RACE reads, gives a single entry per CDR3 protein. This sample has more than 80,000 distinct CDR3 sequences, with around 5.8% found just once. This TCR was sampled from a man aged 18 to 29 who received the YFV17D yellow fever vaccine. The chain recombines TRBV10-3 with TRBJ2-2; D is ambiguous. The material sequenced was CD8+ T cells sorted from PBMCs, taken 10 days after the yellow fever booster vaccination. As DNA, the CDR3 is TGTGCCATCAGTGAGAGCAGCGCCGGCACCGGGGAGCTGTTTTTT. It is translated as CAISESSAGTGELFF.